This T cell receptor (beta chain) came from a study of CD8+ T cells in alopecia areata listed by TCRdb under 2018. In the study overall: Treated patients were enrolled in an open-label pilot trial of oral tofacitinib, 5 to 10 mg twice daily, for moderate-to-severe alopecia areata. Scalp clonality was compared across normal scalp (n=4), patchy alopecia areata scalp (n=8), and alopecia totalis/universalis scalp (n=8). To study T cell clonal expansion in alopecia areata, the researchers applied high-throughput TCRbeta sequencing to both the C3H/HeJ mouse model and human patients. In humans, TCRbeta sequencing was performed on scalp tissue and on sorted CD4+ and CD8+ peripheral blood T cells from healthy controls and from patients with patchy or totalis/universalis alopecia areata. The RNA source kit depended on sample type: the PAXgene miRNA kit for fixed scalp, the miRNeasy kit for PBMCs, and the RNeasy kit for mouse skin. Tofacitinib was given for 6 to 18 months, followed by 6 months of follow-up off drug to assess delayed response and recurrence. TCRbeta CDR3 regions were amplified by immunoSEQ multiplex PCR using 35 Vbeta forward and 13 Jbeta reverse primers. Patients on tofacitinib were biopsied at baseline and after 4 and 24 weeks of treatment, and several of the patients also had a later scalp biopsy.

For this clone: Its target antigen remains unknown. Within one base of it there is no much larger clone, and no base qualities were kept.

Peripheral blood and lesional scalp punch biopsies were obtained from patients with alopecia areata. PBMCs were separated by density centrifugation and stained for CD3, CD4 and CD8, after which CD4+ and CD8+ T cells were sorted on a FACSAria. The protocol used for the library was the immunoSEQ multiplex PCR assay. For TCR sequencing, RNA was extracted from every sample and reverse transcribed into cDNA to serve as template. First-strand cDNA was synthesized with SuperScript III using a 2:1 mix of oligo-dT and random hexamers. Amplification bias was assessed with a synthetic immune receptor repertoire, and residual bias was removed computationally. As for the original processing: After raw reads were preprocessed to remove errors, the CDR3 was defined following IMGT conventions as running from the conserved cysteine to phenylalanine. Clonality was computed by normalizing Shannon entropy by log2 of the number of productive unique TCRs and subtracting the result from 1. Whether scalp clones were CD4 or CD8 was inferred by matching scalp TCRbeta sequences against CD4 and CD8 repertoires sorted from blood. TCRdb limited this immuneACCESS table to in-frame rearrangements with V and J called. A share of clones is missing; checked studies link under half to unresolved V genes, and the rest is unexplained. The DNA was the basis for D and trimming; V, J and clone size are from that table. Across this sample there are about 160,000 clones, with roughly 50% seen only once. Less than 8% of the sample comes from the top ten.

From the cysteine up to the phenylalanine, the CDR3 has a length of 14 residues. Of all the DNA, just the CDR3 is kept, 42 bases in frame from base 1. CDR1 and CDR2 are read off the germline V gene as SQVTM and ANQGSEA. From V the trimming removes 4 bases and from J it removes 5 bases, while the gene matches leave 6 bases of the junction unaccounted for. Points the paper makes about the study in general: Scalp TCR repertoire analysis is complicated because resident alphabeta T cells in normal human skin are also sequenced, whereas mouse skin is dominated by gammadelta T cells. Higher clonality and more expanded CD8+ clones were observed in lesional scalp than in normal scalp, particularly in alopecia totalis/universalis, a finding suggestive of antigenic drive. TCR sequences shared between patients were less clear than in mice, possibly partly because of HLA diversity in the patient population.

The sample comprised CD4+ T cells sorted from blood. The chain links TRBV29-1 with TRBJ2-3; 10 middle bases align to TRBD2. The TCR originated in a human donor with alopecia areata. The nucleotide sequence is TGCAGCGTTGTGCCTAGCGGGAGCGTAGATACGCAGTATTTT. This yields the protein CSVVPSGSVDTQYF.